The 16 T cell receptor beta chains given below trace back to one sample, sequenced in a study of cytomegalovirus exposure and HLA in healthy donors. Generated by immunoSEQ multiplex PCR, the TCRdb table keeps only in-frame clones and is missing some. The sample records 70,000 or so clones, roughly nine tenths being singletons. The sequenced sample was PBMCs. These TCRs come from a man aged 18 to 29 in good health and CMV-seronegative.

This chain joins TRBV7-9 and TRBJ2-7; 8 nucleotides agree with TRBD2. Trimming removed 6 bases from V and 5 bases from J; junction bases left unmatched: 15. The CDR3 runs to 16 residues. Germline values: CDR1 SEHNR, CDR2 FQNEAQ (reference sequence). The CDR3 DNA reads TGTGCCAGCAGACCAGTCCCCGGGACGGGAGGGGACGAGCAGTACTTC. The encoded protein is CASRPVPGTGGDEQYF.

The CDR3: CASSMEGRGTDTQYF. CDR3 sequence (DNA): TGTGCCAGTAGTATGGAGGGGCGCGGCACAGATACGCAGTATTTT. The genes are TRBV19 and TRBJ2-3; perhaps TRBD2 as D (6 bases). V was clipped by 3 bases and J by 1 base, with 11 bases between them. Per the germline V gene, CDR1 is LNHDA and CDR2 is SQIVND (reference sequence). This CDR3 region has 15 residues.

The genes are TRBV5-4 and TRBJ2-3; no reliable D call. This CDR3 spans 14 amino acids. The germline V and J ends were trimmed by 1 base and 0 bases, with 6 bases remaining between them. Germline V gene data show CDR1 as SGHNT and CDR2 as YYREEE (reference sequence). CDR3 protein: CASSLKTSTDTQYF. CDR3 nucleotide sequence: TGTGCCAGCAGCTTGAAAACTAGCACAGATACGCAGTATTTT.

V and J are TRBV28 and TRBJ1-2; TRBD1 aligns across 11 bases. Germline V gene sequence: CDR1 MDHEN, CDR2 SYDVKM. The CDR3 runs 15 residues. Trimming at V came to 4 bases and at J to 3 bases, leaving 4 bases not matched to a gene. The CDR3 DNA reads TGTGCCAGCAGTTCTAGGACAGGGGGCGACTATGGCTACACCTTC. Its protein product is CASSSRTGGDYGYTF.

The genes are TRBV7-2 and TRBJ2-3; D is unclear. V was cut by 4 bases and J by 4 bases, with 12 bases left in between. The CDR3 contains 14 residues. Germline CDR1 reads SGHTA; CDR2 reads FQGNSA. CDR3 DNA sequence: TGTGCCAGCAGCTCTCCTTTGGGCCCAGATACGCAGTATTTT. Its protein product is CASSSPLGPDTQYF.

V and J are TRBV5-4 and TRBJ1-1, with 8 bases matching TRBD1. Germline CDR1 reads SGHNT; CDR2 reads YYREEE (reference sequence). The CDR3 is 15 amino acids. V gave up 4 bases and J gave up 0 bases; unmatched junction bases: 5. The CDR3 spells CASSAGQGMNTEAFF. As DNA, the CDR3 is TGTGCCAGCAGCGCCGGACAGGGTATGAACACTGAAGCTTTCTTT.

The genes are TRBV7-9 and TRBJ1-5, with unresolved D. Germline assignment: CDR1 SEHNR and CDR2 FQNEAQ (reference sequence). V was shortened by 5 bases and J by 6 bases, with 17 bases between the two germline ends. This CDR3 is built from 15 residues. The CDR3 DNA reads as TGTGCCAGCAGCCCCGGTTTGCCGGGAGGTCAGCCCCAGCATTTT. This sequence encodes CASSPGLPGGQPQHF.

The chain links TRBV12-5 to TRBJ2-3; TRBD2 matches 10 bases. The CDR3 totals 14 residues. V was clipped by 5 bases and J by 2 bases; unmatched bases: 1. Germline CDR1 is LGHNT and CDR2 is FRNRAP. The CDR3 is CASGTSGITDTQYF. Here the CDR3 DNA reads TGTGCTAGTGGTACTAGCGGGATCACAGATACGCAGTATTTT.

J is TRBJ1-5 and V is TRBV6-1; TRBD1 aligns across 8 bases. From germline, CDR1 is MNHNS and CDR2 SASEGT. J gave up 5 bases and V 5 bases, and 5 bases lay outside the gene matches. This CDR3 is built from 14 residues. The CDR3 reads CASSTDRGYQPQHF. The DNA of the CDR3 is TGTGCCAGCAGTACCGACAGGGGTTATCAGCCCCAGCATTTT.

The chain carries TRBV6-6 and TRBJ2-3, with TRBD1 identical over 10 bases. Germline CDR1 MNHNY, CDR2 SVGAGI (reference sequence). The junction had 5 bases not matched to a gene; V was cut back by 2 bases and J by 3 bases. The CDR3 spans 16 residues. CDR3 DNA: TGTGCCAGCAGTTACCCCGGGACAGGGGATACAGATACGCAGTATTTT. As protein: CASSYPGTGDTDTQYF.

CDR3 DNA: TGTGCCAGCAGGCGGGAGTCCACAGATACGCAGTATTTT. This codes for CASRRESTDTQYF. J is TRBJ2-3 and V is TRBV27, with 7 bases identical to TRBD2. The CDR3 runs to 13 residues. Germline V CDR1 and CDR2: MNHEY, SMNVEV (reference sequence). J lost 2 bases, V lost 6 bases, and 2 bases had no gene match.

The chain is built from TRBV6-5 and TRBJ2-7, with TRBD1 identical over 10 bases. Trimming at V came to 5 bases and at J to 2 bases, leaving 6 bases not matched to a gene. The germline gives CDR1 MNHEY, CDR2 SVGAGI. The CDR3 is 15 amino acids. The CDR3 reads CASSKTGTGAYEQYF. The CDR3 DNA reads TGTGCCAGCAGTAAAACCGGGACAGGGGCCTACGAGCAGTACTTC.

V usage is TRBV2 and J usage is TRBJ2-3; no clear D gene. Trimming cost V 4 bases and J 1 base, with 9 bases left between them. From germline, CDR1 is SNHLY and CDR2 FYNNEI. The CDR3 contains 14 residues. The CDR3 is CASSGGFGTDTQYF. The CDR3 nucleotides are TGTGCCAGCAGTGGAGGATTCGGCACAGATACGCAGTATTTT.

The V gene is TRBV5-1, the J gene TRBJ1-1, with 10 bases matching TRBD1. There are 15 residues in the CDR3. Germline trimming cut 1 base from V and 4 bases from J; bases unmatched to any gene: 4. Germline CDR1 is SGHRS and CDR2 is YFSETQ. Written as DNA, the CDR3 is TGCGCCAGCAGCTTGTCTAGACAGGGGGCCACTGAAGCTTTCTTT. It translates to CASSLSRQGATEAFF.

This clone has only a few counts. This chain connects TRBV27 to TRBJ2-7, with D possibly TRBD2 on 6 matching bases. CDR1 and CDR2 (germline): MNHEY, SMNVEV (reference sequence). This CDR3 is 13 amino acids long. V lost 6 bases and J lost 2, with 11 bases in between. Here the CDR3 DNA reads TGTGCCAGCAGAGAGGAGGGAGCCTACGAGCAGTACTTC. Its translation is CASREEGAYEQYF.

The gene calls are TRBV5-1 and TRBJ2-3; no reliable D call. This CDR3 comprises 15 residues. Germline loops: CDR1 SGHRS, CDR2 YFSETQ. The V and J ends lost 0 bases and 0 bases respectively, with 8 bases between them. CDR3 sequence reads: CASSLVAESTDTQYF. CDR3 coding DNA: TGCGCCAGCAGCTTGGTGGCAGAAAGCACAGATACGCAGTATTTT.